This T cell receptor (beta chain) was sequenced during a study of blood T cell repertoires in COVID-19. Using immunoSEQ multiplex PCR, the repertoire was profiled, and TCRdb retains in-frame clones only, with some absent. The sample includes some 200,000 clones, around 84% seen only once; the top ten take about 10%. The CDR3 totals 15 residues. The V gene's germline CDR1 is SGHAT and CDR2 FQNNGV. Trimming removed 7 bases at V and 7 bases at J, with 20 bases between. This clone came up a few times. One Seattle source followed patients from active infection through their disease course. The rearrangement joins TRBV11-2 to TRBJ2-1; D perhaps matches TRBD1 (6 bases). This sequence originates from a woman older than 75 with COVID-19, enrolled during active disease. Sequencing used peripheral blood. CDR3 nucleotides: TGTGCCAGCACCCTGAGGACCCTTCAGGGGAATGAGCAGTTCTTC. Translated: CASTLRTLQGNEQFF.